Following are 12 T cell receptor beta chains from one sample sequenced in a study of control samples from healthy donors and cancer patients. Sequenced by immunoSEQ multiplex PCR; TCRdb stores in-frame clones only, minus some. This table holds tens of thousands of clones, more than 75% found once. Material for sequencing was PBMCs. The receptors shown here come from a woman aged 50 to 60 with lung cancer.

The chain has TRBV7-2 and TRBJ2-2, with no clear D. Germline lookup yields CDR1 SGHTA and CDR2 FQGNSA. Between the trimmed V and J ends, which lost 5 bases and 6 bases, there was a span of 10 bases. This CDR3 is built from 13 residues. The DNA of the CDR3 is TGTGCCAGCAGCACACCGGTTCCCGGGGAGCTGTTTTTT. It specifies CASSTPVPGELFF.

The chain recombines TRBV18 with TRBJ2-6; D ambiguous. The V gene lost 6 bases and the J gene lost 2 bases, with 8 bases spanning the gap. This CDR3 spans 14 amino acids. Germline V CDR1 and CDR2: KGHSH, LQKENI. DNA for the CDR3: TGTGCCAGCTCGCTAATAGCTGGGGCCAACGTCCTGACTTTC. It translates to CASSLIAGANVLTF.

The CDR3 protein is CSVGQGGFGTEAFF. The CDR3 DNA reads TGCAGCGTGGGACAGGGCGGGTTCGGCACTGAAGCTTTCTTT. The chain joins TRBV29-1 to TRBJ1-1, with 9 positions matching TRBD1. This CDR3 has 14 residues. Germline loops: CDR1 SQVTM, CDR2 ANQGSEA. V shed 6 bases and J 4 bases; nucleotides not matched to a gene: 9.

This rearrangement joins TRBV28 to TRBJ2-7; D is uncertain. V lost 10 bases and J lost 2, with 18 bases in between. The CDR3 is made up of 14 amino acids. The germline gives CDR1 MDHEN, CDR2 SYDVKM. CDR3 sequence reads: CATRSEVPTYEQYF. For the CDR3, the DNA is TGTGCCACCAGGTCCGAGGTCCCCACCTACGAGCAGTACTTC.

The rearrangement uses TRBV6-5 and TRBJ1-2, with 10 bases that match TRBD1. The germline CDR1 and CDR2 sequences are MNHEY and SVGAGI. The CDR3 sequence is 14 residues long. The V segment lost 10 bases and the J segment 4 bases; nucleotides outside the gene matches: 9. Written as DNA, the CDR3 is TGTGCCACCGGGGACAGGGGACTCTTCTATGGCTACACCTTC. This sequence encodes CATGDRGLFYGYTF.

The J gene is TRBJ2-7, the V gene TRBV2; 9 bases map to TRBD1. The V gene's germline CDR1 is SNHLY and CDR2 FYNNEI. This CDR3 is built from 14 residues. V lost 5 bases and J lost 5; bases outside the gene matches: 7. Here the CDR3 reads CASSIQGAGNEQYF. The CDR3 DNA follows: TGTGCCAGCAGTATACAGGGGGCAGGTAACGAGCAGTACTTC. Variable domain in full (rest from reference TRBV2 and TRBJ2-7): EPEVTQTPSHQVTQMGQEVILRCVPISNHLYFYWYRQILGQKVEFLVSFYNNEISEKSEIFDDQFSVERPDGSNFTLKIRSTKLEDSAMYFCASSIQGAGNEQYFGPGTRLTVT.

The chain carries TRBV4-1 and TRBJ1-1; D gene uncertain. Germline-derived CDR1 and CDR2 are MGHRA and YSYEKL. The V and J ends lost 3 bases and 0 bases respectively, with 11 bases between them. The CDR3 totals 15 residues. This CDR3 is CASSHSYPMNTEAFF. Here the CDR3 DNA reads TGCGCCAGCAGCCATTCGTACCCCATGAACACTGAAGCTTTCTTT.

This chain uses TRBV7-2 with TRBJ2-3; D not resolved. The CDR3 spans 13 residues. Germline-derived CDR1 and CDR2 are SGHTA and FQGNSA. V was shortened by 5 bases and J by 1 base, with 7 bases between the two germline ends. CDR3 nucleotides: TGTGCCAGCAGCGCGCGGCGCACAGATACGCAGTATTTT. It specifies CASSARRTDTQYF.

V is TRBV20-1 and J is TRBJ2-7, with 8 positions matching TRBD1. From germline, CDR1 is DFQATT and CDR2 SNEGSKA (reference sequence). The V segment lost 3 bases and the J segment 6 bases; nucleotides outside the gene matches: 7. This CDR3 is 13 amino acids long. The chain's CDR3 is CSASQGARAEQYF. The CDR3 coding sequence is TGCAGTGCTAGTCAGGGGGCGCGGGCCGAGCAGTACTTC.

This chain connects TRBV9 to TRBJ2-6; D is unresolved. V lost 3 bases and J 2 bases, leaving 6 bases between the germline ends. CDR1 is SGDLS, CDR2 YYNGEE, per germline. This CDR3 is built from 14 residues. The DNA for the CDR3 is TGTGCCAGCAGCGAGGTCCCTGGGGCCAACGTCCTGACTTTC. Its translation is CASSEVPGANVLTF.

The CDR3 coding sequence is TGTGCCACCGAAGGACAGATCTCGTATGGTCGGGCAGATACGCAGTATTTT. Translating it yields CATEGQISYGRADTQYF. This rearrangement joins TRBV2 to TRBJ2-3, with D maybe TRBD1 (6 bases). This CDR3 region has 17 residues. The germline V gene encodes CDR1 SNHLY and CDR2 FYNNEI. V was trimmed by 10 bases and J by 4 bases, leaving 27 bases between them.

This chain uses TRBV19 with TRBJ1-4; D is unclear. The ends were cut back, 4 bases at V and 0 bases at J, with 9 bases in the middle. This CDR3 has 15 residues. CDR1 and CDR2 (germline): LNHDA, SQIVND (reference sequence). CDR3 DNA: TGTGCCAGTAGTAGCAGCCCAGCAACTAATGAAAAACTGTTTTTT. Encoded protein: CASSSSPATNEKLFF.